This T cell receptor beta chain was sequenced during a study of radiation and T cells in renal cell carcinoma. Libraries were prepared by immunoSEQ multiplex PCR; TCRdb keeps only in-frame clonotypes and omits some of them. Here the sample spans 80,000 or so clones, around 89% being singletons. Trimming pared 6 bases from V and 2 bases from J, leaving 17 bases between. Germline CDR1 and CDR2: MNHNS and SASEGT. CDR3 length equals 15 residues. Indicated time point: blood 4 weeks post-SBRT, at nephrectomy. Stated treatment: 15 Gy SBRT to primary tumor, nephrectomy 4 weeks later. This clonotype was obtained from a woman in her 70s with renal cell carcinoma. Sequencing used blood, obtained from a patient whose treatment included radiotherapy and nephrectomy. The gene calls are TRBV6-1 and TRBJ2-7; tentative D call: TRBD2 (7 bases). The CDR3 loop reads CASRVLGGQTYEQYF. The CDR3 DNA sequence: TGTGCCAGCAGGGTTTTGGGGGGGCAGACCTACGAGCAGTACTTC.